The clone carrying this T cell receptor (beta chain) was seen more than once but under ten times. Its antigen is not known. The data are from a study of vaccination and CD4 T cells after COVID-19. At the Johns Hopkins FTIC core, DNA taken from cultured CD4+ T cells was sequenced by way of the Oncomine TCR Beta short-read assay. Genomic DNA from cultured CD4+ T cells was extracted. TCRdb analysed the PCR reads with MiXCR anew, one entry per CDR3 protein. The repertoire includes 12,000 to 15,000 distinct CDR3 sequences, around two fifths of them detected once, and roughly 14% sits in the top ten. Broader study findings: Convalescent patients' vaccine-specific clones were spike mono-reactive in 304 of 307 cases.

Regarding treatment: roughly 11-day PBMC culture with coronavirus spike peptide pools or control peptides (ViraFEST assay). Antigen-specific T cells were expanded with peptide pools by ViraFEST, and TCRs were then sequenced. The sequenced sample consisted of CD4+ T cells from blood, cultured in vitro. This sequence was found in a human donor who had recovered from COVID-19.

Here the CDR3 DNA reads TGTGCCACCAGCAGTACGGGACAGGGTCTCGATGGCTACACCTTC. Its translation: CATSSTGQGLDGYTF. V gene TRBV15 combines with J gene TRBJ1-2; 9 nucleotides line up with TRBD1. The trim removed 3 bases at V and 6 bases at J, leaving 8 bases unmatched. The V gene's germline CDR1 is LNHNV and CDR2 YYDKDF (reference sequence). The CDR3 contains 15 residues.